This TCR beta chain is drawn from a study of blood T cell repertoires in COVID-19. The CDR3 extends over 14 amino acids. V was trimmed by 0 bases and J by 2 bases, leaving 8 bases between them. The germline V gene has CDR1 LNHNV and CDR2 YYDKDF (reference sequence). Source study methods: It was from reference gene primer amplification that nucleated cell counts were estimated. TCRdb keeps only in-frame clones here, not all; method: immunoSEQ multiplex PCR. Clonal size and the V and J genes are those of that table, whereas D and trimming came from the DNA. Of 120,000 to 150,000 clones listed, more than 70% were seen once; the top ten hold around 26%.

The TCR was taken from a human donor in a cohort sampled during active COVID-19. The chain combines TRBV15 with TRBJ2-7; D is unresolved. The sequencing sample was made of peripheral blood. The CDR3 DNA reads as TGTGCCACCAGCAGAGAAGCTCCCACCTACGAGCAGTACTTC. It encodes CATSREAPTYEQYF.